The 16 T cell receptor beta chains given below trace back to one sample, sequenced in a study of blood T cell repertoires in COVID-19 (dated by TCRdb to 2018 to 2021). The library was prepared using the immunoSEQ multiplex PCR assay. The table was pulled from immuneACCESS by TCRdb, which kept in-frame rearrangements only. Such tables lose some clones; where checked, under half of the loss comes from unresolved V genes, and the rest has no known cause. The sample records around 200,000 clones, approximately 85% of which are singletons. The ten largest clones take up under 3.5% of the sample. Sequencing used peripheral blood. The receptor set was obtained from a man in his 60s with acute or convalescent COVID-19.

The genes are TRBV2 and TRBJ1-1, with D tentatively TRBD1 (5 bases). CDR1 is SNHLY and CDR2 is FYNNEI in the germline V gene. Trimming removed 4 bases from V and 0 bases from J, with 9 bases in between. The CDR3 runs to 14 residues. The CDR3 reads CASSGQPMNTEAFF. Here the CDR3 DNA reads TGTGCCAGCAGTGGACAGCCGATGAACACTGAAGCTTTCTTT.

This chain connects TRBV27 to TRBJ2-3, with D hard to call. V lost 3 bases and J lost 5, with 3 bases in between. Per the germline V gene, CDR1 is MNHEY and CDR2 is SMNVEV (reference sequence). The CDR3 has 11 amino acids. CDR3 DNA: TGTGCCAGCAGTTTTCGAGATACGCAGTATTTT. Residues: CASSFRDTQYF.

This clone was observed a handful of times. The V call is TRBV3-1 (or the pseudogene TRBV3-2), the J call TRBJ2-1, with 11 bases lining up with TRBD1. The trim removed 2 bases at V and 9 bases at J, leaving 6 bases unmatched. The CDR3 is 15 amino acids. Germline CDR1 and CDR2: LGHDT and YNNKEL (reference sequence). CDR3 coding DNA: TGTGCCAGCAGCCAAAGATGGGGACAGGGGGGTGAGCAGTTCTTC. It is translated as CASSQRWGQGGEQFF.

The V call is TRBV15, the J call TRBJ1-5; D unclear. The CDR3 runs to 13 residues. Germline values: CDR1 LNHNV, CDR2 YYDKDF (reference sequence). V lost 0 bases to trimming and J lost 6 bases, with 6 bases between them. This CDR3 reads CATSRERAQPQHF. The CDR3 DNA follows: TGTGCCACCAGCAGAGAGAGGGCTCAGCCCCAGCATTTT.

CDR3 DNA: TGTGCCAGTATGGTCCCAGGGTCCCCTAATGAAAAACTGTTTTTT. It yields the protein CASMVPGSPNEKLFF. V gene TRBV19 combines with J gene TRBJ1-4; a possible D gene is TRBD1 (5 bases). The germline gives CDR1 LNHDA, CDR2 SQIVND (reference sequence). This CDR3 is built from 15 residues. Deletions cut 7 bases from V and 3 bases from J, with 15 bases between. Filled out from reference TRBV19 and TRBJ1-4, the complete variable domain reads DGGITQSPKYLFRKEGQNVTLSCEQNLNHDAMYWYRQDPGQGLRLIYYSQIVNDFQKGDIAEGYSVSREKKESFPLTVTSAQKNPTAFYLCASMVPGSPNEKLFFGSGTQLSVL.

This chain links TRBV6-5 with TRBJ2-7; 8 bases align to TRBD2. V shed 7 bases, J shed 3 bases, and the junction held 5 bases outside the gene matches. CDR3 length equals 13 residues. Germline CDR1 and CDR2: MNHEY and SVGAGI. In DNA, the CDR3 is TGTGCCAGCAAAGCGGGAGTCAACTACGAGCAGTACTTC. Protein: CASKAGVNYEQYF.

The chain recombines TRBV4-1 with TRBJ1-5; D gene ambiguous. CDR1 and CDR2 (germline): MGHRA, YSYEKL. The CDR3 is 15 residues long. Trimming cost V 1 base and J 3 bases, with 10 bases left between them. CDR3 in DNA: TGCGCCAGCAGCCAAGCAGAGGGAATCAATCAGCCCCAGCATTTT. Protein: CASSQAEGINQPQHF.

The chain recombines TRBV9 with TRBJ1-6; a weak D match, TRBD1 (5 bases). CDR3 size: 14 residues. Trimming left V 7 bases short and J 1 base short, with 9 bases between. Looked up from germline, CDR1 is SGDLS and CDR2 is YYNGEE. CDR3 DNA: TGTGCCAGCGGGGGGGAATCCTATAATTCACCCCTCCACTTT. Translating gives CASGGESYNSPLHF.

The chain has TRBV28 and TRBJ1-5; 7 nucleotides match TRBD1. This CDR3 is 16 amino acids long. Germline loops: CDR1 MDHEN, CDR2 SYDVKM. V gave up 6 bases and J gave up 0 bases; unmatched junction bases: 8. The CDR3 DNA reads TGTGCCAGCAGCGTAAAACAGGGGTTTAGCAATCAGCCCCAGCATTTT. Protein sequence: CASSVKQGFSNQPQHF. Filled out from reference TRBV28 and TRBJ1-5, the complete variable domain reads DVKVTQSSRYLVKRTGEKVFLECVQDMDHENMFWYRQDPGLGLRLIYFSYDVKMKEKGDIPEGYSVSREKKERFSLILESASTNQTSMYLCASSVKQGFSNQPQHFGDGTRLSIL.

The CDR3 DNA reads TGTGCCAGCAGCAGAGACTTACTTCCCGGAACTAGCGTTCCCTACGAGCAGTACTTC. Encoded protein: CASSRDLLPGTSVPYEQYF. The chain has TRBV6-2 or TRBV6-3 and TRBJ2-7, with 7 nucleotides matching TRBD2. Germline-derived CDR1 and CDR2 are MNHEY and SVGEGT. This CDR3 spans 19 amino acids. V shed 6 bases and J 2 bases; nucleotides not matched to a gene: 22.

The J gene is TRBJ2-3, the V gene TRBV3-1 (or the pseudogene TRBV3-2), with D maybe TRBD1 (6 bases). In germline, CDR1 is LGHDT, CDR2 YNNKEL (reference sequence). V was cut by 0 bases and J by 5 bases, with 27 bases left in between. The CDR3 covers 20 residues. The CDR3 bases are TGTGCCAGCAGCCAAGAATATGGGGGCGCAATTAAAGAGGGCAGAGATACGCAGTATTTT. It translates to CASSQEYGGAIKEGRDTQYF.

This chain connects TRBV24-1 to TRBJ2-2; 10 positions match TRBD2. V lost 4 bases, J lost 3 bases, and 4 bases stayed unmatched. This CDR3 comprises 16 residues. Germline V lookup: CDR1 KGHDR, CDR2 SFDVKD. CDR3 bases: TGTGCCACCAGTGACTTAGCGGGAGGAGACACCGGGGAGCTGTTTTTT. Its translation is CATSDLAGGDTGELFF.

J is TRBJ2-7 and V is TRBV7-9; TRBD1 is a possible D gene (5 bases). The CDR3 has 15 amino acids. V gave up 4 bases and J gave up 6 bases, with 19 bases separating them. From germline, CDR1 is SEHNR and CDR2 FQNEAQ (reference sequence). The CDR3 here is CASSSLGYRGAEQYF. CDR3 nucleotides: TGTGCCAGCAGCTCCCTGGGGTATAGGGGTGCCGAGCAGTACTTC.

J is TRBJ1-2 and V is TRBV18; no clear D gene. Germline assignment: CDR1 KGHSH and CDR2 LQKENI. The CDR3 contains 13 residues. Deletions cut 3 bases from V and 3 bases from J, with 8 bases between. CDR3 sequence reads: CASSPFGDYGYTF. The CDR3 DNA follows: TGTGCCAGCTCACCCTTCGGAGACTATGGCTACACCTTC.

This chain uses TRBV5-6 with TRBJ2-5, with D perhaps TRBD1 (5 bases). V lost 4 bases, J lost 3 bases, and 13 bases lay in between. The CDR3 totals 14 residues. Per germline, CDR1 SGHDT and CDR2 YYEEEE. The DNA for the CDR3 is TGTGCCAGCAGCCCCACCCCCAGGGAAGAGACCCAGTACTTC. Translated: CASSPTPREETQYF.

The CDR3 DNA sequence: TGTGCCAGCAAAGACAGAGCCTCCTACGAGCAGTACTTC. It translates to CASKDRASYEQYF. The chain joins TRBV2 to TRBJ2-7; TRBD1 might be the D (5 bases). Trimming removed 7 bases at V and 0 bases at J, with 10 bases between. The CDR3 has 13 residues. Per the germline V gene, CDR1 is SNHLY and CDR2 is FYNNEI. Full variable domain (rest looked up from reference TRBV2 and TRBJ2-7): EPEVTQTPSHQVTQMGQEVILRCVPISNHLYFYWYRQILGQKVEFLVSFYNNEISEKSEIFDDQFSVERPDGSNFTLKIRSTKLEDSAMYFCASKDRASYEQYFGPGTRLTVT.